This T cell receptor (beta chain) was observed in a study of tumor-infiltrating lymphocytes in primary liver carcinoma (dated by TCRdb to 2017 to 2019). For the study in its entirety: Hepatocellular carcinoma (four) or combined HCC and intrahepatic cholangiocarcinoma (one) was present in the five patients, who were three men and two women aged 30 to 69 years. To link TCRbeta repertoire diversity to the local molecular phenotype, the approximately 24 tumor region samples were profiled with Agilent mRNA microarrays. A total of approximately 35 specimens from 5 patients underwent TCRbeta repertoire sequencing, comprising 25 tumor regions, 5 adjacent noncancerous liver tissues and 5 peripheral blood samples. The tumors of the five patients were staged as T1-T3 N0M0, with maximum diameters ranging from 4.2 to 10 cm. Each sample produced about 3.5 to 7.5 million productive TCRbeta reads, and read depth showed no significant difference between tissue types. High reproducibility was observed for the technical replicate repertoires, with mean shared-clone rates roughly 0.87 and correlation coefficients above 0.95. TCRbeta repertoire sequencing, expression microarrays and whole-exome sequencing were combined in the study across five regions of each liver tumor, with adjacent normal tissue and blood also included.

On this clonotype: Its antigen is currently not known. A much more abundant neighbour one base away suggests this may be a read error.

What the work shows at the level of the full study, not this receptor alone: Comparison of CD4+ and CD8+ T cell repertoires was precluded by the use of bulk unsorted samples. Only the TCR beta chain was sequenced, which likely underestimates true repertoire diversity because unpaired alpha chains were not captured. Just about 7-25% of top clones turned up in all five regions of a tumor, which suggests spatial heterogeneity among tumor-infiltrating T cells. Only four or five patients were included in the study, and the authors note that the findings should be validated in a larger study. Compared with blood, tumors had a significantly larger share of the repertoire taken up by the top 250 clones (p = 0.039). Consistent with antigen-driven expansion, pairs of tumor regions showed higher repertoire overlap (mean about 35%) than either tumor-adjacent pairs (roughly 17%) or tumor-blood pairs (around 15%).

From a lookup of the germline V gene (reference sequence), CDR1 and CDR2 are SEHNR and FQNEAQ. The CDR3 spans 16 residues, from the cysteine through the phenylalanine. The sequence is cut down to CDR3 DNA, 48 bases in frame from base 1. Without any cell sorting, total RNA and DNA were extracted together from around 20-30 mg of bulk tissue using the AllPrep DNA/RNA mini kit. Between late 2015 and 2016, about five patients in China with histopathologically diagnosed primary liver carcinoma had surgical resection. Chronic HBV infection was present in the patients, and the patients were treatment-naive at sampling. Five spatially separated regions were sampled per tumor: superior, inferior, left-lateral and right-lateral poles, plus the tumor centre. Histological examination found more than 75% viable tumor cells in every tumor sample. Pieces of fresh tumor and adjacent tissue were cut in half, with one half kept in RNAlater at -80 degrees C and the other half sent for histology.

TCRbeta-specific cDNA was reverse-transcribed from around 0.45 ug total RNA using a constant-region primer and ProtoScript II reverse transcriptase. Three nested multiplex PCR rounds, following a slightly modified ARM-PCR procedure, were used to build the TCRbeta libraries. The first two PCR rounds used multiplex TRBV1-TRBV30 forward primers with a Cbeta reverse primer, each for roughly 10 cycles. Sample barcodes and Illumina adapters were attached in a final 25-cycle PCR using Deep VentR polymerase. Amplicons of 200-500 bp were gel-purified with a QIAquick gel extraction kit before sequencing. An Illumina HiSeq 2500 was used to sequence the TCRbeta amplicons, generating 250-bp paired-end reads. Processing in the source paper ran as follows. To recover full CDR3 sequences, reads were quality-trimmed using Trimmomatic v0.33 and paired reads were then merged using FLASH v1.2.11. MiGEC v1.2.1b assigned V, D and J germline segments to the rearranged TCRbeta sequences. Clonotype statistics, along with Shannon-Wiener diversity indices, were calculated using VDJtools v1.0.0. Except for diversity analysis, only each sample's 250 most abundant clonotypes were used in subsequent analyses to reduce sampling bias. The raw public data were reprocessed by TCRdb itself: fastp quality trimming at Q25, MiXCR clonotype calling, in-frame beta chains only. Each entry is one CDR3 protein sequence, shown with its most common DNA and genes. The V and J calls here are based on TCRdb, not the publication. The sample table contains about 70,000 distinct CDR3 sequences; only one count was recorded for about 72% of them. The ten largest clonotypes hold about 27% of the sample.

Material for sequencing was liver tumor tissue from sampling region 4. The sample's cell subset or site label is to be understood as: tumor region T4, right-lateral pole. The sequence was collected from a man in his forties with primary liver carcinoma and hepatitis B virus infection. In this chain, TRBV7-9 is recombined with TRBJ2-5; TRBD2 fits 10 bases in the junction. Here is the DNA: TGTGCCAACAGCTCACCCGCTAGCGGGAGTACGAAGACCCAGTACTTC. Translated, it gives CANSSPASGSTKTQYF.